This T cell receptor beta chain was identified during a study of blood T cell repertoires in COVID-19. Study details: PBMCs, B-cell-depleted T cells, or T cells were the source of the cDNA or gDNA that made up the material.

Trimming cost V 3 bases and J 0 bases; bases outside gene matches: 2. The CDR3 contains 15 residues. CDR1 is LGHNA and CDR2 is YSLEER in the germline V gene. In the original analysis: From reference gene primer amplification, estimates of nucleated cell counts were derived. The method was immunoSEQ multiplex PCR; TCRdb's version includes in-frame clones alone and lacks a portion of them. V and J calls and clone size are given by that table; D and trimming were obtained from the DNA. The repertoire holds hundreds of thousands of clones, 84% seen once, with 20% in the top ten. This sequence was found in a young man with active or convalescent COVID-19. The rearrangement uses TRBV4-3 and TRBJ2-1; the match to TRBD1 covers 7 bases. The sample consisted of peripheral blood. DNA of the CDR3: TGCGCCAGCAGCCAGGACAGGAGCTCCTACAATGAGCAGTTCTTC. Protein: CASSQDRSSYNEQFF.